Listed below are T cell receptor beta chains from one sample, sequenced in a study of CD8 T cells in ankylosing spondylitis. TCRdb used MiXCR to reprocess the 5' RACE reads, holding one entry per CDR3 protein. The sample holds a few hundred thousand distinct CDR3 sequences, around 20% seen once. Sequencing was performed on blood, either unsorted or a sorted T cell fraction (not recorded which). These receptor sequences come from a male donor with ankylosing spondylitis. Both conserved end residues are part of each CDR3. A D gene is named only where the DNA matches it firmly. For some rows the clone size is stated as once, few or many, or as a class when expanded; others skip it.

J gene: TRBJ2-1
D gene: TRBD1
clone size: .
V gene: TRBV6-1
CDR3 length: 14
CDR3 protein: CASSPGQSYNEQFF
CDR3 DNA: TGTGCCAGCAGTCCGGGACAGTCCTACAATGAGCAGTTCTTC

J gene: TRBJ2-2
D gene: TRBD2
clone size: few
V gene: TRBV27
CDR3 length: 15
CDR3 protein: CASNLAGENTGELFF
CDR3 DNA: TGTGCCAGCAACCTAGCGGGAGAGAACACCGGGGAGCTGTTTTTT

J gene: TRBJ1-2
D gene: .
clone size: .
V gene: TRBV5-1
CDR3 length: 14
CDR3 protein: CASSPTDLAAGYTF
CDR3 DNA: TGCGCCAGCAGCCCGACGGACTTGGCCGCTGGCTACACCTTC

J gene: TRBJ2-7
D gene: TRBD1
clone size: .
V gene: TRBV6-5
CDR3 length: 16
CDR3 protein: CASSYSMTGGNYEQYF
CDR3 DNA: TGTGCCAGCAGTTACTCGATGACAGGGGGAAACTACGAGCAGTACTTC

J gene: TRBJ1-2
D gene: .
clone size: .
V gene: TRBV24-1
CDR3 length: 13
CDR3 protein: CATSEYSDYGYTF
CDR3 DNA: TGTGCCACCAGTGAATATTCGGACTATGGCTACACCTTC

J gene: TRBJ2-2
D gene: TRBD1
clone size: .
V gene: TRBV24-1
CDR3 length: 14
CDR3 protein: CATRGTGEPGELFF
CDR3 DNA: TGTGCCACCAGAGGGACAGGGGAGCCCGGGGAGCTGTTTTTT

J gene: TRBJ1-5
D gene: .
clone size: few
V gene: TRBV10-3
CDR3 length: 15
CDR3 protein: CAISEWEGGLSPQHF
CDR3 DNA: TGTGCCATCAGTGAGTGGGAAGGGGGGCTGTCGCCCCAGCATTTT

J gene: TRBJ1-5
D gene: .
clone size: once
V gene: TRBV11-2
CDR3 length: 17
CDR3 protein: CASSLWGRGGFRQPQHF
CDR3 DNA: TGTGCCAGCAGCTTATGGGGTAGGGGGGGGTTTAGACAGCCCCAGCATTTT

J gene: TRBJ1-1
D gene: .
clone size: .
V gene: TRBV5-1
CDR3 length: 14
CDR3 protein: CASRATGFSTEAFF
CDR3 DNA: TGCGCCAGCCGAGCAACAGGGTTTAGCACTGAAGCTTTCTTT

J gene: TRBJ2-7
D gene: .
clone size: few
V gene: TRBV27
CDR3 length: 16
CDR3 protein: CASSLQPGLSRGEQYF
CDR3 DNA: TGTGCCAGCAGTTTGCAGCCCGGTTTGTCCCGGGGGGAGCAGTACTTC

J gene: TRBJ2-7
D gene: .
clone size: few
V gene: TRBV6-5
CDR3 length: 12
CDR3 protein: CATRTKNYEQYF
CDR3 DNA: TGTGCCACCAGGACTAAGAACTACGAGCAGTACTTC

J gene: TRBJ2-7
D gene: .
clone size: many
V gene: TRBV12-3/TRBV12-4
CDR3 length: 11
CDR3 protein: CASSLFNEQYF
CDR3 DNA: TGTGCCAGCAGTCTCTTTAACGAGCAGTACTTC

J gene: TRBJ2-3
D gene: TRBD1
clone size: few
V gene: TRBV29-1
CDR3 length: 13
CDR3 protein: CSVGGQVPDTQYF
CDR3 DNA: TGCAGCGTTGGGGGACAGGTTCCAGATACGCAGTATTTT

J gene: TRBJ2-1
D gene: TRBD2
clone size: .
V gene: TRBV5-4
CDR3 length: 17
CDR3 protein: CASSLAALAGGNNEQFF
CDR3 DNA: TGTGCCAGCAGCCTGGCCGCTCTAGCGGGAGGAAACAATGAGCAGTTCTTC

J gene: TRBJ2-6
D gene: .
clone size: .
V gene: TRBV5-1
CDR3 length: 16
CDR3 protein: CASSSMGARGANVLTF
CDR3 DNA: TGCGCCAGCAGCTCTATGGGGGCGCGAGGGGCCAACGTCCTGACTTTC